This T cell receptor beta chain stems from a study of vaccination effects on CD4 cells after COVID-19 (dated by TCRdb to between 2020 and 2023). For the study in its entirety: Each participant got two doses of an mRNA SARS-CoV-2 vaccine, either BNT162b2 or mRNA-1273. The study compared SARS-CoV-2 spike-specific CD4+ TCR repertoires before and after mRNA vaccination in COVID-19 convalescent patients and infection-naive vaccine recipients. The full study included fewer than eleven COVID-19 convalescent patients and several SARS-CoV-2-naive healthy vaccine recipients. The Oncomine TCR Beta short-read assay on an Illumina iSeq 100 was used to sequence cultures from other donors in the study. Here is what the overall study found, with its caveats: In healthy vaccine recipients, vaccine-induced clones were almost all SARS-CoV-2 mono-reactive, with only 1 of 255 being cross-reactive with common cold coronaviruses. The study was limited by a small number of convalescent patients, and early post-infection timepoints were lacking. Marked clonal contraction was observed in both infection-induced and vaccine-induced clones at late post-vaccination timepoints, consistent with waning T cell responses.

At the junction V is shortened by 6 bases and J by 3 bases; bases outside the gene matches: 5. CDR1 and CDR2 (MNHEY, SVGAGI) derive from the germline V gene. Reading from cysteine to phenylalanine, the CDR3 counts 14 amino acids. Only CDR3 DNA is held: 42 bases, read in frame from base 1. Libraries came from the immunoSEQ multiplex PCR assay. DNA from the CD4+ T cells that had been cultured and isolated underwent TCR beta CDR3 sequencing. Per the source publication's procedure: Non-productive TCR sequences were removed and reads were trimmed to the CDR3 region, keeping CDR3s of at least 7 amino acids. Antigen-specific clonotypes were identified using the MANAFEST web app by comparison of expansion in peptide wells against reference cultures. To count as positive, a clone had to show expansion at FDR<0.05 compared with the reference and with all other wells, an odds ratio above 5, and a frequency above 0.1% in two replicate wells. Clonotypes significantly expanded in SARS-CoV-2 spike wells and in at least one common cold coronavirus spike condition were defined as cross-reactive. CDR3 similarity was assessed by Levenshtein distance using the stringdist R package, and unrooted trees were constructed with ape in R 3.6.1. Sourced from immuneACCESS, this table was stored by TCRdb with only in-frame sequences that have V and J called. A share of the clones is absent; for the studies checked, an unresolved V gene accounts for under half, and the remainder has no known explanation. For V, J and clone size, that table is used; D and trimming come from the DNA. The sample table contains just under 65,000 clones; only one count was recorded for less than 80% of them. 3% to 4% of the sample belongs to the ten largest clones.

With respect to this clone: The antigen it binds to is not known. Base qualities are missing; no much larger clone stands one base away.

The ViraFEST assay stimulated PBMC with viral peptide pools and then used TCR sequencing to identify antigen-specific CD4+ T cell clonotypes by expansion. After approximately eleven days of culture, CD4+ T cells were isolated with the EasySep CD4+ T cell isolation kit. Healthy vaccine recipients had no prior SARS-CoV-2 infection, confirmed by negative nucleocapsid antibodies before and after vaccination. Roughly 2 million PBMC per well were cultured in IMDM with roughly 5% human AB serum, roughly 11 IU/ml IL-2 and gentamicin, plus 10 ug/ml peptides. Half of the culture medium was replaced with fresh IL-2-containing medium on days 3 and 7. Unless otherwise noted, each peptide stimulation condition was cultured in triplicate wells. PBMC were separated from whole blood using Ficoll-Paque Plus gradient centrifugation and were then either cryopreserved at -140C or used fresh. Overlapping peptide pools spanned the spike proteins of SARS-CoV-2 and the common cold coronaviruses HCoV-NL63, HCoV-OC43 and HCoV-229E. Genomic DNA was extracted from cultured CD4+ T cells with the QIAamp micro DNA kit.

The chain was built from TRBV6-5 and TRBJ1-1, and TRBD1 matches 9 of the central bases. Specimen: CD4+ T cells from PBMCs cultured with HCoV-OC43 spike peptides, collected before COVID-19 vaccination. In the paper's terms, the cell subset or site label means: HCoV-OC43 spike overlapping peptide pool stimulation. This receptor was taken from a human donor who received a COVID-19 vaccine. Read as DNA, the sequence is TGTGCCAGCAGGACAGGGGGTAGATACACTGAAGCTTTCTTT. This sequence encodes CASRTGGRYTEAFF.